This T cell receptor (beta chain) comes out of a study of shared clonotypes between healthy human individuals. The CDR3 length is 18 residues. Per the germline V gene, CDR1 is SNHLY and CDR2 is FYNNEI. Trimming removed 5 bases from V and 0 bases from J, with 20 bases in between. In this sample, this clone turned up a few times. Measured with immunoSEQ multiplex PCR; TCRdb has only the in-frame clones, and not every one. The sample holds around 100,000 clones, about 72% seen once. This receptor was obtained from a woman younger than 45 in good health. The V and J genes are TRBV2 and TRBJ2-4; D possibly corresponds to TRBD1 (7 bases). Material for sequencing was memory CD8+ T cells sorted from blood. Sample subset: CD45RO+ cells pooled with CCR7-negative TemRA cells. The CDR3 reads CASSNRQGGGGAKNIQYF. CDR3 in DNA: TGTGCCAGCAGTAATAGACAGGGAGGTGGAGGAGCCAAAAACATTCAGTACTTC.